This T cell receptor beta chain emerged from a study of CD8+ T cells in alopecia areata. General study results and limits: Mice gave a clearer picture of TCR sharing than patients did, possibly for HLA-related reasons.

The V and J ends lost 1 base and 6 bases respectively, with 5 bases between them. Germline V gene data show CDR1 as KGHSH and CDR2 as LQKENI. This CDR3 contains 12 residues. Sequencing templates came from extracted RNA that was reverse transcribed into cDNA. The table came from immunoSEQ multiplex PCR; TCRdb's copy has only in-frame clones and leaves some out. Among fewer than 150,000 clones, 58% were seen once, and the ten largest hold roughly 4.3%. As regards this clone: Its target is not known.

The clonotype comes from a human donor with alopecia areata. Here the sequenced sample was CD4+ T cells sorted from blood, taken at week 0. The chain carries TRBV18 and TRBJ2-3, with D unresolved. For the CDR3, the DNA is TGTGCCAGCTCACCACGAGCTGATACGCAGTATTTT. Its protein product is CASSPRADTQYF.